This TCR beta chain was recorded in a study of OX40 agonist ivuxolimab in advanced cancers. On this clone: Its antigen is unknown.

Findings and caveats of the study: Partial responders at 0.1-3.0 mg/kg showed near-lowest clonal expansion.

The length of the CDR3 is 14 residues. CDR1 and CDR2 (germline): LNHDA, SQIVND (reference sequence). Trimming took off 2 bases at V and 1 base at J, with 5 bases between the two ends. Data came from immunoSEQ multiplex PCR; TCRdb stores just in-frame clones and leaves some out. Among under 100,000 clones listed, around 92% were seen once. The receptor comes from an adult with an advanced solid tumor such as melanoma, head and neck, liver or kidney cancer. The chain recombines TRBV19 with TRBJ2-2; TRBD1 is a possible D gene (5 bases). Sequences were derived from CD4+ or CD8+ T cells sorted from blood, sampled in a trial of the OX40 agonist ivuxolimab. CDR3 DNA: TGTGCCAGTAGTATACAGGGGAACACCGGGGAGCTGTTTTTT. This translates into CASSIQGNTGELFF.